This TCR beta chain was retrieved from a study of blood T cells in healthy people across ages. Study-wide results and caveats: A strong correlation between TCR beta diversity and naive T cell percentage was seen. CMV status of donors was unknown, possibly confounding expanded clonotype changes. Long-lived donors carried more naive CD4+ cells and greater diversity than aged donors.

A second about 7 to 11 cycle PCR used barcoded and J-beta primers. TCRdb redid the calling of the 5' RACE reads with MiXCR, one entry per CDR3 protein. The profile covers about 290,000 distinct CDR3 sequences, with 25% to 30% appearing a single time and 25% to 30% taken by the ten largest. The individuals who served as donors were healthy Caucasians living in Russia, aged roughly 6 to 95. This clonotype was counted between two and nine times. Its antigen is currently unknown. The TCR sequence derives from a woman in her 70s in good health. Sequenced sample: blood.

Written as DNA, the CDR3 is TGCAGCGTTGGGACTAGCGGCAGCTCCTACGAGCAGTACTTC. Its translation: CSVGTSGSSYEQYF. The rearrangement joins TRBV29-1 to TRBJ2-7; 10 bases are shared with TRBD2. The CDR3 consists of 14 residues. Germline CDR1 SQVTM, CDR2 ANQGSEA. Germline trimming cut 4 bases from V and 0 bases from J; bases unmatched to any gene: 3.